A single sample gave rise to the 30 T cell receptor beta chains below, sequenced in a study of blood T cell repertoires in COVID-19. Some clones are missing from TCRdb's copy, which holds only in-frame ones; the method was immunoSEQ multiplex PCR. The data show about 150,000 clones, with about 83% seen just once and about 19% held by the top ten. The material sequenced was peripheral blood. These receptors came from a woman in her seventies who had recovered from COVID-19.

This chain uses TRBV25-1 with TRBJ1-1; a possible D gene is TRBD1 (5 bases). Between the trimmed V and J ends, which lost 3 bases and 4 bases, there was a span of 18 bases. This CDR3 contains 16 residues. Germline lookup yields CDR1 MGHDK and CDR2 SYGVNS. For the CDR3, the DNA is TGTGCCAGCAGTGATTTAAAACGGGGGAGGGGCACTGAAGCTTTCTTT. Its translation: CASSDLKRGRGTEAFF.

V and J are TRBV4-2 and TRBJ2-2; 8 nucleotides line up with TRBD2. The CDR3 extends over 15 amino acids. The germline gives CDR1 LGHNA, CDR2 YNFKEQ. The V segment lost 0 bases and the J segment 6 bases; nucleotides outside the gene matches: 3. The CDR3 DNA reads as TGTGCCAGCAGCCAAGATGGGCGGGGGGCCGGGGAGCTGTTTTTT. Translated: CASSQDGRGAGELFF.

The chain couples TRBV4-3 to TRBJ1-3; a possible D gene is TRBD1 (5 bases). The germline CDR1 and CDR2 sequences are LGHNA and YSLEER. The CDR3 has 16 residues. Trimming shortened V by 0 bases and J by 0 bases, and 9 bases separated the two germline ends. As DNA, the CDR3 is TGCGCCAGCAGCCAAGATTCGGGGGACTCTGGAAACACCATATATTTT. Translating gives CASSQDSGDSGNTIYF.

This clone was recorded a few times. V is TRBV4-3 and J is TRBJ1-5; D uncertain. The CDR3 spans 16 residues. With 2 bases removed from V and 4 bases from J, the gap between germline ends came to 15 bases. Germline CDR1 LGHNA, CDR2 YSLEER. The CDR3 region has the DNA TGCGCCAGCAGCCAATCGGCACAGTACAGTAATCAGCCCCAGCATTTT. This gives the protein CASSQSAQYSNQPQHF.

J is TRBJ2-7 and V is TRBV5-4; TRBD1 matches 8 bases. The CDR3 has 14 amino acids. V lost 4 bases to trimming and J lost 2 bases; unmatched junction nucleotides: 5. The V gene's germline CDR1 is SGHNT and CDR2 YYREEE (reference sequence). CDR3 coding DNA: TGTGCCAGCAGCGACGGACAGGGTACCTACGAGCAGTACTTC. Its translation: CASSDGQGTYEQYF.

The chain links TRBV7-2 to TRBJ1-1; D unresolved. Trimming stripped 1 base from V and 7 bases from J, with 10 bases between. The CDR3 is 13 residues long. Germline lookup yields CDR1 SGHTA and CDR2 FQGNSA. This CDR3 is CASSLGGRDEAFF. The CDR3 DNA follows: TGTGCCAGCAGCTTAGGAGGGCGAGATGAAGCTTTCTTT. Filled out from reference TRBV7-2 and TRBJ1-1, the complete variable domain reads GAGVSQSPSNKVTEKGKDVELRCDPISGHTALYWYRQSLGQGLEFLIYFQGNSAPDKSGLPSDRFSAERTGGSVSTLTIQRTQQEDSAVYLCASSLGGRDEAFFGQGTRLTVV.

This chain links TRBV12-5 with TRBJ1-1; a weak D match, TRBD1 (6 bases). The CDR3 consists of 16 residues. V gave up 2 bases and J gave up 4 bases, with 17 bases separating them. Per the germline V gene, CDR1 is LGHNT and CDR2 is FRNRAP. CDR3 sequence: CASGLPQQGVGTEAFF. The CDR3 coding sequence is TGTGCTAGTGGTTTGCCACAACAGGGCGTGGGCACTGAAGCTTTCTTT.

The CDR3 loop reads CASQGRWTGFSYEQYF. DNA of the CDR3: TGTGCCAGCCAAGGTCGCTGGACAGGGTTTTCCTACGAGCAGTACTTC. The chain combines TRBV7-9 with TRBJ2-7, with 8 bases identical to TRBD1. The CDR3 runs 16 residues. J lost 1 base, V lost 8 bases, and 13 bases had no gene match. Germline V gene sequence: CDR1 SEHNR, CDR2 FQNEAQ (reference sequence).

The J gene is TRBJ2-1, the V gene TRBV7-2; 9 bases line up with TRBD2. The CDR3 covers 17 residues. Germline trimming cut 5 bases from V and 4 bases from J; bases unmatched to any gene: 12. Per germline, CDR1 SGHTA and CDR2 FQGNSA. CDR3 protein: CASSPRLAEWAYNEQFF. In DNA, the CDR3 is TGTGCCAGCAGCCCCAGACTAGCGGAGTGGGCTTACAATGAGCAGTTCTTC.

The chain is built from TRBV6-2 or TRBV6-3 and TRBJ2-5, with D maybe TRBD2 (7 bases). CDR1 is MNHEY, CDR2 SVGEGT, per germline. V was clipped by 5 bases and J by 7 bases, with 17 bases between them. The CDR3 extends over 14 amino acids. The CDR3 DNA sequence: TGTGCCAGCAGTCCAACCCGAGGGGGGGGGACCCAGTACTTC. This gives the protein CASSPTRGGGTQYF.

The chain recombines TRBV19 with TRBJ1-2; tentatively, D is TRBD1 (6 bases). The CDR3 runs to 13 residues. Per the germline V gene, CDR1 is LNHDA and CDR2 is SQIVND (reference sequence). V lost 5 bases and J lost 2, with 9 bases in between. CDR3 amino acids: CASSRQGNYGYTF. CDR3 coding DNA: TGTGCCAGTAGTCGGCAGGGGAACTATGGCTACACCTTC.

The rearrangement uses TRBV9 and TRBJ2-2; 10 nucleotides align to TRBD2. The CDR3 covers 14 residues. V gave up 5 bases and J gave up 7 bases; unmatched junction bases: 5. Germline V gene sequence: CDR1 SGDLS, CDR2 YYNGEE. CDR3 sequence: CASRQLAGFGELFF. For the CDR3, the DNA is TGTGCCAGCAGGCAACTAGCGGGGTTCGGGGAGCTGTTTTTT.

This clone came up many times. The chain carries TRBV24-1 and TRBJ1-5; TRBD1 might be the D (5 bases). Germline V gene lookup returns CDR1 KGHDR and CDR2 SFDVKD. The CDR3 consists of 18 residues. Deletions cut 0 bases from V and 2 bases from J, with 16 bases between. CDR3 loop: CATSDLHCQAGGNQPQHF. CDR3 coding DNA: TGTGCCACCAGTGATTTGCATTGTCAGGCGGGGGGCAATCAGCCCCAGCATTTT.

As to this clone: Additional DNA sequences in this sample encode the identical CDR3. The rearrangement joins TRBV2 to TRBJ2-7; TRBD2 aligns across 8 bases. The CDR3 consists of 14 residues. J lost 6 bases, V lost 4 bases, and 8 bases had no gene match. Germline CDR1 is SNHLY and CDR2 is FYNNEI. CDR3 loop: CASSGAGGGGEQYF. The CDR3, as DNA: TGTGCCAGCAGTGGGGCGGGGGGAGGGGGCGAGCAGTACTTC.

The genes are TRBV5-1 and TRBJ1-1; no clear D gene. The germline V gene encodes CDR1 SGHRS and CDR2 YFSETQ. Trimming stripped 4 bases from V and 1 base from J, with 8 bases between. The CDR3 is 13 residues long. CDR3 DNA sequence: TGCGCCAGCAGCCCAGGCCCGAACACTGAAGCTTTCTTT. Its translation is CASSPGPNTEAFF.

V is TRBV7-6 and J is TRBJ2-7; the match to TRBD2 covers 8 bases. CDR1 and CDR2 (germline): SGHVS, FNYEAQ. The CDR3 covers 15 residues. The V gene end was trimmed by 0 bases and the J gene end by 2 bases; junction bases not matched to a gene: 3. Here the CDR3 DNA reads TGTGCCAGCAGCTTAGCGCGCGGGGGGCCCTACGAGCAGTACTTC. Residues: CASSLARGGPYEQYF.

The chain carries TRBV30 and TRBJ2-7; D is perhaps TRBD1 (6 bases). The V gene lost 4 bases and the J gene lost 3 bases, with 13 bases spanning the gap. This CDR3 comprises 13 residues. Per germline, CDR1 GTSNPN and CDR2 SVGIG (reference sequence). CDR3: CAWTRSDSYEQYF. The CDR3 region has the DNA TGTGCCTGGACCCGATCGGACAGCTACGAGCAGTACTTC.

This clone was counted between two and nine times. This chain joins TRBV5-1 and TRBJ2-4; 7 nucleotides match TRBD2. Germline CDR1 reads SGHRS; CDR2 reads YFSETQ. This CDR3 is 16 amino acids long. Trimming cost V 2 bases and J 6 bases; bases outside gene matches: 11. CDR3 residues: CASSFAWGGAANIQYF. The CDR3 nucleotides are TGCGCCAGCAGCTTCGCCTGGGGGGGAGCGGCAAACATTCAGTACTTC.

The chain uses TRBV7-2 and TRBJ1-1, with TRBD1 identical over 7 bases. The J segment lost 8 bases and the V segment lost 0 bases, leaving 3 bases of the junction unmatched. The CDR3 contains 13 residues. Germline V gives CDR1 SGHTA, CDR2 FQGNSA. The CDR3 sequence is CASSLAGQLEAFF. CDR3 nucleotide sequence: TGTGCCAGCAGCTTAGCGGGACAGCTAGAAGCTTTCTTT.

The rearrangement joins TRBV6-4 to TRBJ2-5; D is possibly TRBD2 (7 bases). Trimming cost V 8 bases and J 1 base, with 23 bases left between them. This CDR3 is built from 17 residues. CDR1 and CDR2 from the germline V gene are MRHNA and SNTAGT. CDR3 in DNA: TGTGCCAGCGGCTACTCGGGGCGGGCGGGGGCCCAAGAGACCCAGTACTTC. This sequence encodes CASGYSGRAGAQETQYF.

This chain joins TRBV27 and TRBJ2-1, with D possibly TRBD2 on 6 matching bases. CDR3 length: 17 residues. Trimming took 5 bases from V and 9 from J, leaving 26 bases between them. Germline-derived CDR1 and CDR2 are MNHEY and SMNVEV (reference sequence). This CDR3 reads CASSPNFSSGKRAEQFF. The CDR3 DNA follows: TGTGCCAGCAGTCCCAACTTTAGTAGCGGCAAAAGGGCTGAGCAGTTCTTC.

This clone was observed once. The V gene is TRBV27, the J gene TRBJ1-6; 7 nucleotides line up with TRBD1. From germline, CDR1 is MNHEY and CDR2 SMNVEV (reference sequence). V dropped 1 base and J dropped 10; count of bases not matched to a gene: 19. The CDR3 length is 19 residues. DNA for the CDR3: TGTGCCAGCAGTTTATTCCCCAAGCTTTCGACAGGGTATGGGTCACCCCTCCACTTT. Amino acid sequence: CASSLFPKLSTGYGSPLHF.

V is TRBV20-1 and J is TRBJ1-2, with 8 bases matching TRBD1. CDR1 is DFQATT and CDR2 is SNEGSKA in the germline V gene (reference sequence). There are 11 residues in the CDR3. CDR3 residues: CSAPGGLGYTF. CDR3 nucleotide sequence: TGCAGCGCCCCAGGGGGCCTTGGCTACACCTTC.

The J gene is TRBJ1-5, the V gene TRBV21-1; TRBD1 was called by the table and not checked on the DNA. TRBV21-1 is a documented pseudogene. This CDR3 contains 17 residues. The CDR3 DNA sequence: TGTGCCAGCAGCAAAGCCGGACAGGCCGAGCCCCATCAGCCCCAGCATTTT. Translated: CASSKAGQAEPHQPQHF.

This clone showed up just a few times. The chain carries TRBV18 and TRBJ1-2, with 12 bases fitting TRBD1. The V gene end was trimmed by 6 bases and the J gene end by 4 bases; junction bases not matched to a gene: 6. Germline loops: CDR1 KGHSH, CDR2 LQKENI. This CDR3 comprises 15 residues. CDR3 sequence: CASSPGGQGAYGYTF. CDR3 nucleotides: TGTGCCAGCTCGCCAGGGGGACAGGGGGCCTATGGCTACACCTTC. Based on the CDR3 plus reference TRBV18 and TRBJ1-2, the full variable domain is NAGVMQNPRHLVRRRGQEARLRCSPMKGHSHVYWYRQLPEEGLKFMVYLQKENIIDESGMPKERFSAEFPKEGPSILRIQQVVRGDSAAYFCASSPGGQGAYGYTFGSGTRLTVV.

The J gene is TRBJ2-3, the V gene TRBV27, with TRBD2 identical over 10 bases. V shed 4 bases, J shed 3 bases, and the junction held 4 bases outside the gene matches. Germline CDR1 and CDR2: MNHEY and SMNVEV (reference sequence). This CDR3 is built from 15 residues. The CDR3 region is CASSSPAGGTDTQYF. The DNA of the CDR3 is TGTGCCAGCAGTTCCCCAGCGGGGGGGACAGATACGCAGTATTTT.

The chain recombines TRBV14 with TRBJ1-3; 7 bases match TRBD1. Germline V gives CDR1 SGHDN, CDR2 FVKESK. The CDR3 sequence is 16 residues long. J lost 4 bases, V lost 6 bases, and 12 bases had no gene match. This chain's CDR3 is CASRPRTGTEGNTIYF. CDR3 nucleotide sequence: TGTGCCAGCAGACCTAGAACCGGGACAGAGGGAAACACCATATATTTT.

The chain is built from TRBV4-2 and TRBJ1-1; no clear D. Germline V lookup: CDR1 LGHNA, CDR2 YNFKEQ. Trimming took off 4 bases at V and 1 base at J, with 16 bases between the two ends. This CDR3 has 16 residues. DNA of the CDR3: TGTGCCAGCAGCCCGCGGGTGGGTCTCCCGAACACTGAAGCTTTCTTT. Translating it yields CASSPRVGLPNTEAFF.

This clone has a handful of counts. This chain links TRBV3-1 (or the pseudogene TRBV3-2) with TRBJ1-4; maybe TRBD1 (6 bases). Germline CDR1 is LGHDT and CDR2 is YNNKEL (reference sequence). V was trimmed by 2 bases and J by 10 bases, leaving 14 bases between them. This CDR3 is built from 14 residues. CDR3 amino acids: CASSQTPTRGKLFF. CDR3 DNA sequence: TGTGCCAGCAGCCAAACCCCTACCAGGGGAAAACTGTTTTTT.

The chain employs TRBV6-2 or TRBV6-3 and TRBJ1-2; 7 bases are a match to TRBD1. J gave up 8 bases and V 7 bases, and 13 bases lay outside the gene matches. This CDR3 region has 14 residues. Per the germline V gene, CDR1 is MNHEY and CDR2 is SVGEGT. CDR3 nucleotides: TGTGCCAGCACCTACTCCAGGGGGGCAGGAGGCTACACCTTC. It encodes CASTYSRGAGGYTF.